Shown below are 10 T cell receptor beta chains from a single sample sequenced in a study of cytomegalovirus exposure and HLA in healthy donors. PCR involved 60 Vbeta and 13 Jbeta primers. Using immunoSEQ multiplex PCR, the repertoire was profiled, and TCRdb retains in-frame clones only, with some absent. The sample table includes 130,000 to 150,000 clones. The specimen sequenced was PBMCs. These TCRs come from a man aged 35 to 55 in good health and CMV-seronegative.

V gene TRBV7-6 combines with J gene TRBJ2-3; TRBD2 aligns across 7 bases. Germline-derived CDR1 and CDR2 are SGHVS and FNYEAQ. Losses at the gene ends were 5 bases for V and 1 base for J; bases not matched to a gene: 15. This CDR3 is built from 18 residues. CDR3 nucleotides: TGTGCCAGCAGCCCCTTCTCCCAGCGGGCGGGGGGCACAGATACGCAGTATTTT. Translating it yields CASSPFSQRAGGTDTQYF.

This chain links TRBV7-9 with TRBJ2-5; 8 bases fit TRBD2. Germline values: CDR1 SEHNR, CDR2 FQNEAQ (reference sequence). The CDR3 has 15 residues. V shed 6 bases and J 2 bases; nucleotides not matched to a gene: 8. For the CDR3, the DNA is TGTGCCAGCAGGGGGGGCAGCGGGGGTCAAGAGACCCAGTACTTC. As protein: CASRGGSGGQETQYF. Based on the CDR3 plus reference TRBV7-9 and TRBJ2-5, the full variable domain is DTGVSQNPRHKITKRGQNVTFRCDPISEHNRLYWYRQTLGQGPEFLTYFQNEAQLEKSRLLSDRFSAERPKGSFSTLEIQRTEQGDSAMYLCASRGGSGGQETQYFGPGTRLLVL.

This chain connects TRBV11-2 to TRBJ2-3; the D is unclear. The CDR3 runs to 15 residues. The V and J ends lost 2 bases and 0 bases respectively, with 9 bases between them. The germline gives CDR1 SGHAT, CDR2 FQNNGV. This CDR3 reads CASSLQLASTDTQYF. The DNA of the CDR3 is TGTGCCAGCAGCTTACAACTCGCTAGCACAGATACGCAGTATTTT.

The CDR3 reads CASSETGGAGANVLTF. CDR3 coding DNA: TGTGCCAGCAGTGAGACAGGGGGCGCTGGGGCCAACGTCCTGACTTTC. V gene TRBV6-4 combines with J gene TRBJ2-6; TRBD1 matches at 10 bases. V shed 3 bases, J shed 2 bases, and the junction held 1 base outside the gene matches. There are 16 residues in the CDR3. CDR1 is MRHNA, CDR2 SNTAGT, per germline.

V gene TRBV7-2 combines with J gene TRBJ2-2; 10 positions agree with TRBD2. Trimming removed 5 bases from V and 2 bases from J; junction bases left unmatched: 8. Germline CDR1 is SGHTA and CDR2 is FQGNSA. The CDR3 extends over 17 amino acids. CDR3 amino acids: CASSRRGTSANTGELFF. The CDR3 coding sequence is TGTGCCAGCAGCCGCCGAGGGACTAGCGCAAACACCGGGGAGCTGTTTTTT. The variable domain in full, completed from reference TRBV7-2 and TRBJ2-2, reads GAGVSQSPSNKVTEKGKDVELRCDPISGHTALYWYRQSLGQGLEFLIYFQGNSAPDKSGLPSDRFSAERTGGSVSTLTIQRTQQEDSAVYLCASSRRGTSANTGELFFGEGSRLTVL.

The chain combines TRBV4-3 with TRBJ2-7; 8 bases map to TRBD1. The CDR3 consists of 15 residues. CDR1 LGHNA and CDR2 YSLEER come from the germline V gene. The V segment lost 1 base and the J segment 3 bases; nucleotides outside the gene matches: 5. The CDR3 nucleotides are TGCGCCAGCAGCCAAGGGGGGACAGGTCTCTACGAGCAGTACTTC. As protein: CASSQGGTGLYEQYF.

The chain recombines TRBV6-5 with TRBJ2-5; 9 positions agree with TRBD1. The CDR3 length is 14 residues. Trimming removed 1 base from V and 11 bases from J; junction bases left unmatched: 8. Germline V CDR1 and CDR2: MNHEY, SVGAGI. The CDR3 here is CASSYYGTGREQYF. DNA of the CDR3: TGTGCCAGCAGTTACTATGGGACAGGGCGGGAGCAGTACTTC.

The J gene is TRBJ1-4, the V gene TRBV7-2; D remains unclear. V lost 0 bases, J lost 0 bases, and 8 bases lay in between. Germline V gene sequence: CDR1 SGHTA, CDR2 FQGNSA. The length of the CDR3 is 16 residues. CDR3 sequence reads: CASSLARYATNEKLFF. CDR3 sequence (DNA): TGTGCCAGCAGCTTAGCGCGATACGCAACTAATGAAAAACTGTTTTTT.

In DNA, the CDR3 is TGTGCCAGCAAAGGGCTAGCGGGGGTGGGTGAGCAGTTCTTC. Encoded protein: CASKGLAGVGEQFF. V usage is TRBV2 and J usage is TRBJ2-1; 10 positions agree with TRBD2. From germline, CDR1 is SNHLY and CDR2 FYNNEI. The CDR3 is 14 amino acids. V lost 7 bases and J lost 9; bases outside the gene matches: 9.

The CDR3 loop is CSVVGLRMNTEAFF. The CDR3 nucleotides read TGCAGCGTTGTGGGGCTCCGAATGAACACTGAAGCTTTCTTT. The rearrangement joins TRBV29-1 to TRBJ1-1; the D gene is possibly TRBD1 (5 bases). Germline CDR1 is SQVTM and CDR2 is ANQGSEA. The CDR3 loop spans 14 amino acids. Trimming took 4 bases from V and 0 from J, leaving 12 bases between them.